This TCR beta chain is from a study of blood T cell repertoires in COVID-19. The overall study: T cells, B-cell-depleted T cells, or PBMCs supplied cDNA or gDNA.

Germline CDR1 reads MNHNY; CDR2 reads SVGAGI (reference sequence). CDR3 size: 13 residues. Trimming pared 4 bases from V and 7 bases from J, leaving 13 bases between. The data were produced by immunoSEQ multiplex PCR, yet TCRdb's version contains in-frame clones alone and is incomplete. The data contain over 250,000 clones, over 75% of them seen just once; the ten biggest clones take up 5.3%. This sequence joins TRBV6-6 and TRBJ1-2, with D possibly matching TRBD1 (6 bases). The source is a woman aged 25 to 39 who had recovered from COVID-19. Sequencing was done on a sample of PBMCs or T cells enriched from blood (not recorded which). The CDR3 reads CASSWGGRSGYTF. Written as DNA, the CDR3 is TGTGCCAGCAGTTGGGGGGGCCGAAGTGGCTACACCTTC.